Detailed here is one T cell receptor beta chain. Its antigen remains unidentified. This sample was included in a study of beta chain features in type 1 diabetes. Trimming stripped 2 bases from V and 0 bases from J, with 15 bases between. Germline V lookup: CDR1 SGDLS, CDR2 YYNGEE. The CDR3 length is 16 residues. Findings of the study overall: High TCR expression in some cells could lead to their over-representation in cDNA sequencing.

A CD45RO/CCR7/CD25/CD127/CD95/CD27 panel sorted naive, central memory, regulatory and stem cell-like memory CD4+ cells. All of the isolated RNA was reverse transcribed, so expressed TCRB transcripts were sequenced. Using immunoSEQ multiplex PCR, the repertoire was profiled, and TCRdb retains in-frame clones only, with some absent. This table holds under 90,000 clones, roughly 31% found once. The sequenced material came from stem cell memory CD4+ T cells from blood. The genes are TRBV9 and TRBJ2-7; TRBD2 is a possible D gene (6 bases). The sequence came from a woman aged 18-29 years in good health. The CDR3 protein is CASSVSSSANSYEQYF. DNA of the CDR3: TGTGCCAGCAGCGTCTCCTCTAGCGCAAACTCCTACGAGCAGTACTTC.